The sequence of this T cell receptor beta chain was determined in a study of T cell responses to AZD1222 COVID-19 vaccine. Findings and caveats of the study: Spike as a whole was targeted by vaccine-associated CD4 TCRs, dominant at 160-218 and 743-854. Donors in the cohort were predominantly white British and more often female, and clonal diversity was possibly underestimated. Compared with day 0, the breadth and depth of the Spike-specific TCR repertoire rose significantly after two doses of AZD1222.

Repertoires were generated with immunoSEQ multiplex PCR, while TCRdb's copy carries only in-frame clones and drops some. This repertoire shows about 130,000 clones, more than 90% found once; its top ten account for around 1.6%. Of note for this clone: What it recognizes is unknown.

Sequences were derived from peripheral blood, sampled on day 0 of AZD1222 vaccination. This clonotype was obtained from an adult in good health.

DNA of the CDR3: TGTGCCAGCAGCGCCCGACAGGGGGCGAAGGGGACAGATACGCAGTATTTT. Its protein is CASSARQGAKGTDTQYF. This chain uses TRBV11-3 with TRBJ2-3; 10 bases agree with TRBD1. There are 17 residues in the CDR3. Germline V gene lookup returns CDR1 SGHNT and CDR2 YENEEA. J gave up 3 bases and V 5 bases, and 11 bases lay outside the gene matches.